This TCR beta chain comes out of a study of CD8+CD57+ T cells in acquired aplastic anemia. All patients picked for sequencing had shown, by flow cytometry, an expansion of CD8+CD57+ cells. Every one of the patients had aplastic anemia (severe, acquired). This clonotype was picked up many times. For CDR3 and TCR beta VDJ profiling, genomic DNA was the template used. TCRdb recomputed calls from the reads with MiXCR, one row per CDR3 protein. Among approximately 470,000 distinct CDR3 sequences listed, less than 35% were seen once. The receptor comes from a human donor with aplastic anemia. Sequencing was done on a sample of sorted CD4+, CD8+, or CD8+CD57+ T cells (not recorded which) from PBMCs.

CDR3 sequence reads: CASSVDGQDRENYGYTF. The CDR3 coding sequence is TGTGCCAGCAGCGTAGACGGCCAGGACAGGGAGAACTATGGCTACACCTTC. This chain connects TRBV9 to TRBJ1-2, with 8 bases identical to TRBD1. V trimming: 0 bases; J trimming: 2 bases; junction bases outside the gene matches: 9. Germline assignment: CDR1 SGDLS and CDR2 YYNGEE. CDR3 length equals 17 residues.